Listed below are T cell receptor beta chains from one sample, sequenced in a study of OX40 agonist ivuxolimab in advanced cancers. Produced via immunoSEQ multiplex PCR; TCRdb's table is partial and in-frame only. The sample lists about 42,000 clones; around 83% were seen once. The sample here was CD4+ or CD8+ T cells sorted from blood, taken in a trial of the OX40 agonist ivuxolimab. The receptors stem from an adult with an advanced solid tumor such as melanoma, head and neck, liver or kidney cancer. Each CDR3 is given with its conserved first and last residue. D genes are given only for firm matches. Not every row has a clone size; where given, it reads once, few, many or a size class.

D: NA
V: TRBV6-1
size: many
J: TRBJ1-2
CDR3: CASSEGISDRLHGYTF
DNA: TGTGCCAGCAGTGAAGGTATATCTGACAGACTACATGGCTACACCTTC

D: TRBD1
V: TRBV29-1
size: NA
J: TRBJ1-1
CDR3: CSVETGQGDREAFF
DNA: TGCAGCGTCGAAACAGGACAGGGGGATAGGGAAGCTTTCTTT

D: NA
V: TRBV27
size: NA
J: TRBJ1-5
CDR3: CASSFGAGQPQHF
DNA: TGTGCCAGCAGTTTTGGGGCGGGTCAGCCCCAGCATTTT

D: NA
V: TRBV7-4
size: few
J: TRBJ2-7
CDR3: CASSLEGREQYF
DNA: TGTGCCAGCAGCTTAGAAGGGAGGGAGCAGTACTTC

D: NA
V: TRBV5-6
size: NA
J: TRBJ2-7
CDR3: CASSLGGPSYEQYF
DNA: TGTGCCAGCAGCCTGGGGGGACCCTCCTACGAGCAGTACTTC

D: NA
V: TRBV9
size: NA
J: TRBJ2-3
CDR3: CASSVGDTQYF
DNA: TGTGCCAGCAGCGTAGGGGATACGCAGTATTTT

D: NA
V: TRBV15
size: NA
J: TRBJ1-5
CDR3: CATSTDDGSNQPQHF
DNA: TGTGCCACCAGCACCGACGACGGTAGCAATCAGCCCCAGCATTTT

D: NA
V: TRBV28
size: NA
J: TRBJ2-7
CDR3: CASSLYGGSYEQYF
DNA: TGTGCCAGCAGTTTATATGGGGGCTCCTACGAGCAGTACTTC

D: TRBD1
V: TRBV4-3
size: once
J: TRBJ2-3
CDR3: CASSPGTDSSTDTQYF
DNA: TGCGCCAGCAGCCCCGGGACAGATTCTAGCACAGATACGCAGTATTTT

D: NA
V: TRBV9
size: NA
J: TRBJ2-2
CDR3: CASSVRTGELFF
DNA: TGTGCCAGCAGCGTCCGGACCGGGGAGCTGTTTTTT

D: NA
V: TRBV11-3
size: NA
J: TRBJ1-5
CDR3: CASSLEPGRQPQHF
DNA: TGTGCCAGCAGCTTAGAGCCAGGGCGTCAGCCCCAGCATTTT

D: NA
V: TRBV18
size: NA
J: TRBJ2-3
CDR3: CASSPAGLRTDTQYF
DNA: TGTGCCAGCTCACCCGCCGGCCTACGCACAGATACGCAGTATTTT

D: NA
V: TRBV6-5
size: NA
J: TRBJ1-2
CDR3: CASSYSGGNYGYTF
DNA: TGTGCCAGCAGTTACTCTGGAGGGAACTATGGCTACACCTTC

D: NA
V: TRBV7-2
size: once
J: TRBJ1-6
CDR3: CASSLVADENSPLHF
DNA: TGTGCCAGCAGCTTAGTTGCGGATGAAAATTCACCCCTCCACTTT

D: TRBD2
V: TRBV15
size: NA
J: TRBJ2-3
CDR3: CATSRAGGSDTQYF
DNA: TGTGCCACCAGCAGAGCGGGGGGTTCAGATACGCAGTATTTT

D: NA
V: TRBV27
size: NA
J: TRBJ2-4
CDR3: CASSKSAKNIQYF
DNA: TGTGCCAGCAGTAAATCAGCCAAAAACATTCAGTACTTC

D: TRBD2
V: TRBV10-3
size: few
J: TRBJ2-1
CDR3: CAISGGGSYNEQFF
DNA: TGTGCCATCAGTGGGGGGGGCTCCTACAATGAGCAGTTCTTC

D: NA
V: TRBV21-1
size: few
J: TRBJ1-6
CDR3: CASTGGNSPLHF
DNA: TGTGCCTCGACAGGGGGCAATTCACCCCTCCACTTT

D: TRBD2
V: TRBV25-1
size: NA
J: TRBJ2-1
CDR3: CASISGGGYNEQFF
DNA: TGTGCCAGCATTAGCGGGGGGGGTTACAATGAGCAGTTCTTC

D: NA
V: TRBV29-1
size: NA
J: TRBJ2-7
CDR3: CSVEGDAAYEQYF
DNA: TGCAGCGTTGAGGGGGACGCAGCCTACGAGCAGTACTTC

D: NA
V: TRBV19
size: NA
J: TRBJ1-6
CDR3: CASSMWAEINSPLHF
DNA: TGTGCCAGTAGTATGTGGGCAGAGATAAATTCACCCCTCCACTTT

D: TRBD1
V: TRBV19
size: NA
J: TRBJ1-5
CDR3: CASSVWTGDQPQHF
DNA: TGTGCCAGTAGTGTATGGACAGGGGATCAGCCCCAGCATTTT

D: NA
V: TRBV4-1
size: NA
J: TRBJ1-3
CDR3: CASSLLADRDTIYF
DNA: TGCGCCAGCAGCCTCTTGGCTGACCGAGACACCATATATTTT

D: TRBD1
V: TRBV4-2
size: NA
J: TRBJ1-5
CDR3: CASSQERSGGSNQPQHF
DNA: TGTGCCAGCAGCCAAGAAAGGTCAGGGGGTAGCAATCAGCCCCAGCATTTT

D: NA
V: TRBV25-1
size: large
J: TRBJ1-2
CDR3: CASSEGSNYGYTF
DNA: TGTGCCAGCAGTGAAGGATCTAACTATGGCTACACCTTC

D: NA
V: TRBV15
size: NA
J: TRBJ2-3
CDR3: CATSRDPTGTDTQYF
DNA: TGTGCCACCAGCAGAGATCCTACAGGCACAGATACGCAGTATTTT

D: NA
V: TRBV4-2
size: once
J: TRBJ2-7
CDR3: CASSPSGVVYEQYF
DNA: TGTGCCAGCAGCCCCTCAGGGGTTGTCTACGAGCAGTACTTC

D: NA
V: TRBV9
size: NA
J: TRBJ2-3
CDR3: CASSPTGPLDTQYF
DNA: TGTGCCAGCAGCCCCACAGGGCCCCTAGATACGCAGTATTTT

D: NA
V: TRBV9
size: NA
J: TRBJ1-6
CDR3: CASSPDGVGPLHF
DNA: TGTGCCAGCAGCCCAGATGGGGTAGGACCCCTCCACTTT

D: TRBD1
V: TRBV30
size: NA
J: TRBJ1-1
CDR3: CAWSFGQANTEAFF
DNA: TGTGCCTGGAGTTTTGGACAGGCGAACACTGAAGCTTTCTTT

D: NA
V: TRBV5-4
size: NA
J: TRBJ2-1
CDR3: CASSLRGLDEQFF
DNA: TGTGCCAGCAGCTTGCGGGGGCTCGATGAGCAGTTCTTC

D: TRBD1
V: TRBV9
size: NA
J: TRBJ1-2
CDR3: CASSLSVGQAPDYGYTF
DNA: TGTGCCAGCAGCCTTAGCGTCGGACAGGCCCCGGACTATGGCTACACCTTC

D: NA
V: TRBV5-1
size: NA
J: TRBJ2-2
CDR3: CASSSNTGELFF
DNA: TGCGCCAGCAGCTCGAACACCGGGGAGCTGTTTTTT

D: NA
V: TRBV2
size: NA
J: TRBJ2-1
CDR3: CASPVVPGARYNEQFF
DNA: TGTGCCAGCCCCGTGGTTCCGGGGGCCCGGTACAATGAGCAGTTCTTC

D: TRBD2
V: TRBV11-2
size: NA
J: TRBJ2-1
CDR3: CASSLVASGHNEQFF
DNA: TGTGCCAGCAGCTTAGTAGCTAGCGGCCACAATGAGCAGTTCTTC

D: NA
V: TRBV5-1
size: NA
J: TRBJ2-2
CDR3: CASSFSDGATGELFF
DNA: TGCGCCAGCAGCTTCTCTGATGGGGCCACCGGGGAGCTGTTTTTT

D: NA
V: TRBV6-6
size: NA
J: TRBJ1-2
CDR3: CASSWAGERGGYTF
DNA: TGTGCCAGCAGTTGGGCAGGGGAAAGGGGTGGCTACACCTTC

D: NA
V: TRBV6-5
size: NA
J: TRBJ1-5
CDR3: CASSRTEGSNQPQHF
DNA: TGTGCCAGCAGTAGGACTGAGGGCAGCAATCAGCCCCAGCATTTT

D: TRBD1
V: TRBV6-5
size: NA
J: TRBJ1-1
CDR3: CASITAGGTEAFF
DNA: TGTGCCAGCATCACCGCAGGGGGCACTGAAGCTTTCTTT

D: TRBD2
V: TRBV7-2
size: NA
J: TRBJ2-1
CDR3: CASSLRLAGNNEQFF
DNA: TGTGCCAGCAGCTTAAGACTAGCGGGGAACAATGAGCAGTTCTTC

D: NA
V: TRBV28
size: once
J: TRBJ2-7
CDR3: CASSPGSEDEQYF
DNA: TGTGCCAGCAGTCCAGGGTCCGAGGACGAGCAGTACTTC

D: TRBD1
V: TRBV11-2
size: NA
J: TRBJ2-3
CDR3: CASSYLTGGADTQYF
DNA: TGTGCCAGCAGCTACTTGACAGGGGGCGCAGATACGCAGTATTTT

D: NA
V: TRBV6-9
size: few
J: TRBJ1-5
CDR3: CASSEEGRARYQPQHF
DNA: TGTGCCAGCAGTGAAGAAGGCAGGGCTCGGTATCAGCCCCAGCATTTT

D: NA
V: TRBV7-9
size: NA
J: TRBJ2-3
CDR3: CASSPRGVGWDTQYF
DNA: TGTGCCAGCAGCCCCAGGGGGGTTGGATGGGATACGCAGTATTTT

D: NA
V: TRBV6-5
size: NA
J: TRBJ1-1
CDR3: CASNYTGLGTEAFF
DNA: TGTGCCAGCAATTACACGGGCCTGGGGACTGAAGCTTTCTTT

D: NA
V: TRBV5-1
size: NA
J: TRBJ1-3
CDR3: CASSSELSSGNTIYF
DNA: TGCGCCAGCAGCTCGGAACTCAGCTCTGGAAACACCATATATTTT

D: NA
V: TRBV6-6
size: NA
J: TRBJ2-5
CDR3: CASSLAAEDKETQYF
DNA: TGTGCCAGCAGTTTAGCAGCGGAGGATAAAGAGACCCAGTACTTC

D: NA
V: TRBV9
size: NA
J: TRBJ2-2
CDR3: CASSRDGTKTGELFF
DNA: TGTGCCAGCAGCCGTGACGGGACAAAGACCGGGGAGCTGTTTTTT

D: NA
V: TRBV7-9
size: once
J: TRBJ1-5
CDR3: CASSHDGWGNQPQHF
DNA: TGTGCCAGCAGCCACGATGGCTGGGGCAATCAGCCCCAGCATTTT

D: TRBD1
V: TRBV7-3
size: NA
J: TRBJ1-3
CDR3: CASSRDRTTGNTIYF
DNA: TGTGCCAGCAGCCGGGACAGAACAACTGGAAACACCATATATTTT

D: TRBD2
V: TRBV10-2
size: NA
J: TRBJ2-3
CDR3: CASSESGGARTDTQYF
DNA: TGCGCCAGCAGTGAGAGCGGGGGGGCGCGCACAGATACGCAGTATTTT

D: NA
V: TRBV15
size: NA
J: TRBJ1-5
CDR3: CATKAREYSNQPQHF
DNA: TGTGCCACCAAAGCACGGGAATATAGCAATCAGCCCCAGCATTTT

D: NA
V: TRBV19
size: NA
J: TRBJ2-5
CDR3: CASSNRQSMLQETQYF
DNA: TGTGCCAGTAGCAACCGACAGTCGATGTTACAAGAGACCCAGTACTTC

D: TRBD1
V: TRBV7-9
size: NA
J: TRBJ1-2
CDR3: CASSLRTGEGYTF
DNA: TGTGCCAGCAGCTTAAGGACAGGGGAGGGCTACACCTTC

D: NA
V: TRBV4-3
size: NA
J: TRBJ1-6
CDR3: CASSLGNSPLHF
DNA: TGCGCCAGCAGCCTAGGGAATTCACCCCTCCACTTT

D: TRBD1
V: TRBV9
size: few
J: TRBJ2-2
CDR3: CASSARQGLTGELFF
DNA: TGTGCCAGCAGCGCCCGACAGGGTTTAACCGGGGAGCTGTTTTTT

D: NA
V: TRBV7-3
size: NA
J: TRBJ1-6
CDR3: CASSSQVDSPLHF
DNA: TGTGCCAGCAGCTCCCAAGTAGATTCACCCCTCCACTTT